A selection of T cell receptor beta chains follows, all from one sample in a study of regulatory T cells in long-lasting Graves disease. TCRdb re-called the multiplex PCR reads with MiXCR, one entry per CDR3 protein. The table includes a few hundred thousand distinct CDR3 sequences, 12% detected once. The same data also contributed to another study, on T cells in Graves' hyperthyroidism and ophthalmopathy.

The sample here was peripheral blood mononuclear cells (PBMCs), taken at new diagnosis, from a patient treated with antithyroid drugs. Receptor source: a woman aged 18-35 years with Graves disease. The CDR3 runs from the conserved cysteine through the conserved F or W. D genes are given only for firm matches. Where a row states a size, it is once, few, many or the class of an expanded clone; other rows omit it.

cdr3_aa	cdr3_nt	j_call	d_call	cdr3_length	v_call	clone_size
CASSYQAGNEQFF	TGTGCCAGCAGTTACCAGGCTGGCAATGAGCAGTTCTTC	TRBJ2-1	.	13	TRBV6-2/TRBV6-3	many
CASSYGPNTEAFF	TGTGCCAGCAGTTATGGACCGAACACTGAAGCTTTCTTT	TRBJ1-1	.	13	TRBV27	many
CSARSTDNNEKLFF	TGCAGTGCTAGATCGACAGATAATAATGAAAAACTGTTTTTT	TRBJ1-4	.	14	TRBV20-1	.
CASSPTGGGPYYGYTF	TGTGCCAGCAGCCCGACGGGGGGCGGACCTTACTATGGCTACACCTTC	TRBJ1-2	.	16	TRBV7-8	many
CASSHSLGTHYNEQFF	TGTGCCAGCAGCCACTCGCTGGGGACCCACTACAATGAGCAGTTCTTC	TRBJ2-1	.	16	TRBV11-3	few
CASSLRTGPAKNIQYF	TGTGCCAGCAGTTTAAGGACAGGACCAGCCAAAAACATTCAGTACTTC	TRBJ2-4	TRBD1	16	TRBV28	few
CVSSSPSNAGELFF	TGCGTCAGCAGCTCCCCTAGTAACGCCGGGGAGCTGTTTTTT	TRBJ2-2	.	14	TRBV5-1	once
CASREGRRESYNEQFF	TGTGCCAGCAGAGAGGGACGCCGGGAGTCCTACAATGAGCAGTTCTTC	TRBJ2-1	.	16	TRBV28	many
CASSLTWRIRNQPQHF	TGTGCCAGCAGTCTTACGTGGCGGATTCGAAATCAGCCCCAGCATTTT	TRBJ1-5	.	16	TRBV6-1	many
CASSLASGPQETQYF	TGTGCCAGCAGTTTAGCTTCTGGCCCTCAAGAGACCCAGTACTTC	TRBJ2-5	.	15	TRBV12-3/TRBV12-4	few
CASSLLTGGTYNEQFF	TGTGCCAGCAGTTTATTGACGGGAGGCACTTACAATGAGCAGTTCTTC	TRBJ2-1	TRBD2	16	TRBV28	many
CASTEAENTIYF	TGTGCCAGCACCGAGGCCGAAAACACCATATATTTT	TRBJ1-3	.	12	TRBV2	.
CASSYQPVLYTEAFF	TGCGCCAGCAGCTACCAACCCGTTTTGTACACTGAAGCTTTCTTT	TRBJ1-1	.	15	TRBV5-1	.
CASSQSPGLASTDTQYF	TGCGCCAGCAGCCAATCCCCCGGACTAGCTAGCACAGATACGCAGTATTTT	TRBJ2-3	TRBD2	17	TRBV4-1	many
CASSLGQNGELFF	TGTGCCAGCAGCTTAGGCCAGAATGGGGAGCTGTTTTTT	TRBJ2-2	.	13	TRBV11-2	.
CASRGTGVNTEAFF	TGCGCCAGCAGAGGGACGGGAGTCAACACTGAAGCTTTCTTT	TRBJ1-1	.	14	TRBV5-1	many
CVSSLSHPPGLAKNVQYF	TGTGTCAGCAGTCTTAGCCACCCCCCGGGCTTAGCCAAAAACGTTCAGTACTTC	TRBJ2-4	.	18	TRBV28	few
CASRGGIEQYF	TGTGCCAGCCGGGGCGGGATCGAGCAGTACTTC	TRBJ2-7	.	11	TRBV12-3/TRBV12-4	few
CSAPNRDTEAFF	TGCAGTGCTCCTAACAGGGACACTGAAGCTTTCTTT	TRBJ1-1	.	12	TRBV20-1	many
CASSVSGGHYVSF	TGTGCCAGCAGCGTATCAGGGGGCCATTACGTCTCCTTC	TRBJ1-2	TRBD1	13	TRBV9	many
CASTQTPKSSGNTIYF	TGTGCCAGCACTCAGACGCCAAAGAGCTCTGGAAACACCATATATTTT	TRBJ1-3	.	16	TRBV5-5	many
CASSKDSGLGFRGANVLTF	TGTGCCAGCAGCAAAGACAGTGGCCTGGGGTTTAGAGGGGCCAACGTCCTGACTTTC	TRBJ2-6	.	19	TRBV7-8	.
CASSLRDRGQNTIYF	TGTGCCAGCAGCTTACGGGACAGGGGGCAAAACACCATATATTTT	TRBJ1-3	TRBD1	15	TRBV13	few
CASRLDRNTGELFF	TGCGCCAGCAGGCTAGACAGGAACACCGGGGAGCTGTTTTTT	TRBJ2-2	.	14	TRBV10-1	many
CASSSGGASGELFF	TGTGCCAGTTCTAGCGGGGGGGCAAGCGGGGAGCTGTTTTTT	TRBJ2-2	TRBD2	14	TRBV6-1	many
CASSIGSGRAYEQYF	TGTGCCAGTAGTATAGGGAGCGGGAGAGCCTACGAGCAGTACTTC	TRBJ2-7	TRBD2	15	TRBV19	few
CASSFISGNSPLHF	TGTGCCAGCAGCTTTATTTCCGGTAATTCACCCCTCCACTTT	TRBJ1-6	.	14	TRBV13	many
CASSVLISGGSQQETQYF	TGTGCCAGTAGTGTCCTTATTAGCGGGGGGTCCCAGCAAGAGACCCAGTACTTC	TRBJ2-5	TRBD2	18	TRBV19	.
CASSLGTETEAFF	TGTGCCAGCAGCTTAGGAACTGAAACTGAAGCTTTCTTT	TRBJ1-1	.	13	TRBV11-3	many
CASSIAGSNSNQPQHF	TGTGCCAGCAGCATCGCCGGGTCCAATAGCAATCAGCCCCAGCATTTT	TRBJ1-5	.	16	TRBV7-9	many
CASSTSRDNNEQFF	TGTGCCAGCAGTACTAGCCGTGATAACAATGAGCAGTTCTTC	TRBJ2-1	.	14	TRBV6-2/TRBV6-3	few
CASSRQGASNEQFF	TGTGCCAGTAGTCGGCAGGGGGCCTCCAATGAGCAGTTCTTC	TRBJ2-1	TRBD1	14	TRBV19	many
CSVVTGGAETQYF	TGCAGCGTTGTGACAGGGGGAGCGGAGACCCAGTACTTC	TRBJ2-5	TRBD1	13	TRBV29-1	.
CAWNVPYRGNTGELFF	TGTGCCTGGAACGTCCCCTACAGGGGGAACACCGGGGAGCTGTTTTTT	TRBJ2-2	TRBD1	16	TRBV30	few
CASSVSSMNTEAFF	TGTGCCAGCAGTGTAAGTTCGATGAACACTGAAGCTTTCTTT	TRBJ1-1	.	14	TRBV2	many
CSASRGNLWTEAFF	TGCAGTGCTAGCAGGGGGAATTTATGGACTGAAGCTTTCTTT	TRBJ1-1	TRBD1	14	TRBV20-1	many
CSVTGQAEAFF	TGCAGCGTTACGGGACAGGCCGAAGCTTTCTTT	TRBJ1-1	TRBD1	11	TRBV29-1	.
CASSQESTDRPGNTIYF	TGCGCCAGCAGCCAAGAATCCACAGACCGACCTGGAAACACCATATATTTT	TRBJ1-3	.	17	TRBV4-1	.
CASSFTRTGTTDTQYF	TGTGCCAGCAGCTTCACAAGGACAGGGACCACAGATACGCAGTACTTT	TRBJ2-3	TRBD1	16	TRBV7-8	many
CASSVTETGGYGYTF	TGTGCCAGCAGCGTAACTGAGACAGGGGGGTATGGCTACACCTTC	TRBJ1-2	TRBD1	15	TRBV9	many
CASSFKVLLRGANVLTF	TGTGCCAGCAGCTTTAAAGTCCTACTAAGGGGGGCCAACGTCCTGACTTTC	TRBJ2-6	.	17	TRBV7-2	many
CATSDSRKGGSYNEQFF	TGTGCCACCAGTGATTCCAGGAAGGGCGGGAGCTACAATGAGCAGTTCTTC	TRBJ2-1	TRBD2	17	TRBV24-1	many
CASSAPLRNTEAFF	TGTGCCAGCAGCGCCCCGCTTCGGAACACTGAAGCTTTCTTT	TRBJ1-1	.	14	TRBV5-5	.
CASSFLSTTEAFF	TGCGCCAGCAGCTTTCTTTCGACCACTGAAGCTTTCTTT	TRBJ1-1	.	13	TRBV5-1	many